This T cell receptor beta chain was documented in a study of T cell responses to AZD1222 COVID-19 vaccine. Overall study context: Doses given second, at about 4 or about 12 weeks, were pooled.

J lost 9 bases, V lost 6 bases, and 11 bases had no gene match. The length of the CDR3 is 14 residues. Germline V CDR1 and CDR2: MDHEN, SYDVKM. Measured with immunoSEQ multiplex PCR; TCRdb has only the in-frame clones, and not every one. The sample includes 120,000 to 150,000 clones, 70% to 90% of them seen just once. As for this clone: Antigen unknown.

Study-level points and caveats: Seropositive status at baseline applied to only six AZD1222 recipients. Repertoires in all cases were sampled only once the peak T cell response had passed. Females outnumbered males among donors, who were mostly white British; clonal diversity was possibly underestimated.

V usage is TRBV28 and J usage is TRBJ2-1; 7 bases match TRBD2. This TCR derives from an adult in good health. The source material was peripheral blood, sampled on day 0 of AZD1222 vaccination. CDR3 loop: CASRGTNRGAEQFF. In DNA, the CDR3 is TGTGCCAGCAGGGGGACTAACCGTGGGGCTGAGCAGTTCTTC.